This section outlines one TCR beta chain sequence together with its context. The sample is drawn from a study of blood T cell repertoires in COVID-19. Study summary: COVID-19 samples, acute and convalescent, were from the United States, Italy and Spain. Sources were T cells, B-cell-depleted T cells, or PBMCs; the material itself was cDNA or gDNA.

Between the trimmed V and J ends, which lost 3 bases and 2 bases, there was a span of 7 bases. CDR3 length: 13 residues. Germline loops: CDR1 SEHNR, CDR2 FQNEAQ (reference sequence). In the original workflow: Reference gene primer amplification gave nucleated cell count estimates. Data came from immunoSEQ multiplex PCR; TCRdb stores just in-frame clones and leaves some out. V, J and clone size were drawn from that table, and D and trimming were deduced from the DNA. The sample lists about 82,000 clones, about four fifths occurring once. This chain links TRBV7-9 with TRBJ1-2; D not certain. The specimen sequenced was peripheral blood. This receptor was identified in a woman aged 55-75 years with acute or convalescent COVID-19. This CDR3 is CASSFPGNYGYTF. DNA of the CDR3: TGTGCCAGCAGCTTCCCGGGGAACTATGGCTACACCTTC.